The 23 T cell receptor beta chains given below trace back to one sample, sequenced in a study of blood T cell repertoires in COVID-19. Here immunoSEQ multiplex PCR was the method, and the copy in TCRdb shows in-frame clones only, minus some. This sample has 210,000 or so clones, with about 76% found just once. The sequencing sample was made of PBMCs or T cells enriched from blood (not recorded which). The receptors originated from a woman aged 45-65 years with acute COVID-19.

The V gene is TRBV29-1, the J gene TRBJ2-6, with D perhaps matching TRBD2 (5 bases). Deletions cut 2 bases from V and 0 bases from J, with 8 bases between. Germline assignment: CDR1 SQVTM and CDR2 ANQGSEA. This CDR3 region has 15 residues. CDR3 amino acids: CSVELRDSGANVLTF. In DNA form, the CDR3 reads TGCAGCGTTGAATTACGGGACTCTGGGGCCAACGTCCTGACTTTC.

V gene TRBV28 combines with J gene TRBJ1-5; D perhaps matches TRBD1 (6 bases). CDR1 is MDHEN, CDR2 SYDVKM, per germline. The CDR3 contains 16 residues. V lost 2 bases, J lost 6 bases, and 17 bases lay in between. This chain's CDR3 is CASSLRGTGSSQPQHF. The CDR3 DNA reads TGTGCCAGCAGTTTAAGGGGAACAGGGTCCTCTCAGCCCCAGCATTTT.

This clone was counted a single time. The rearrangement uses TRBV14 and TRBJ1-6, with D unclear. Germline V gives CDR1 SGHDN, CDR2 FVKESK. The V and J ends lost 4 bases and 10 bases respectively, with 20 bases between them. This CDR3 spans 16 amino acids. CDR3 residues: CASSPRRTTSGSPLHF. Written as DNA, the CDR3 is TGTGCCAGCAGCCCTCGACGGACTACTTCGGGATCACCCCTCCACTTT. The complete variable domain, with remaining parts taken from reference TRBV14 and TRBJ1-6, reads EAGVTQFPSHSVIEKGQTVTLRCDPISGHDNLYWYRRVMGKEIKFLLHFVKESKQDESGMPNNRFLAERTGGTYSTLKVQPAELEDSGVYFCASSPRRTTSGSPLHFGNGTRLTVT.

V usage is TRBV5-1 and J usage is TRBJ2-3; tentatively, D is TRBD1 (5 bases). Trimming stripped 0 bases from V and 3 bases from J, with 17 bases between. The CDR3 spans 17 residues. Per germline, CDR1 SGHRS and CDR2 YFSETQ. The CDR3 region is CASSLVGLGLRTDTQYF. In DNA, the CDR3 is TGCGCCAGCAGCTTGGTTGGGCTGGGGCTCCGGACAGATACGCAGTATTTT.

The chain uses TRBV11-3 and TRBJ2-5; TRBD1 might be the D (5 bases). CDR3 length: 12 amino acids. Germline V CDR1 and CDR2: SGHNT, YENEEA. With 5 bases removed from V and 4 bases from J, the gap between germline ends came to 8 bases. CDR3 sequence reads: CASSLRAETQYF. For the CDR3, the DNA is TGTGCCAGCAGCCTCAGGGCAGAGACCCAGTACTTC.

V and J are TRBV18 and TRBJ1-4; a possible D gene is TRBD1 (5 bases). V lost 6 bases, J lost 3 bases, and 26 bases lay in between. This CDR3 region has 19 residues. From germline, CDR1 is KGHSH and CDR2 LQKENI. CDR3 in DNA: TGTGCCAGCTCCAGGATCGGTGGTCCGGCCCGGGGGGCTAATGAAAAACTGTTTTTT. Translated, it gives CASSRIGGPARGANEKLFF.

The V call is TRBV28, the J call TRBJ2-7; the D gene is possibly TRBD1 (6 bases). This CDR3 has 14 residues. Germline V gene sequence: CDR1 MDHEN, CDR2 SYDVKM. V was pared by 6 bases and J by 3 bases, with 15 bases between. CDR3 region: CASSRSVQGYEQYF. The CDR3 coding sequence is TGTGCCAGCAGCAGAAGCGTACAGGGCTACGAGCAGTACTTC.

This clone has just one count. The chain carries TRBV24-1 and TRBJ2-3; 9 bases agree with TRBD2. Germline V CDR1 and CDR2: KGHDR, SFDVKD. With V trimmed by 10 bases and J by 4 bases, 11 bases remained unmatched. This CDR3 contains 15 residues. The CDR3 coding sequence is TGTGCCACAGAGTCGGTAGCGGGAGCCCCAGATACGCAGTATTTT. It yields the protein CATESVAGAPDTQYF.

The chain employs TRBV18 and TRBJ2-7; D is perhaps TRBD2 (6 bases). In germline, CDR1 is KGHSH, CDR2 LQKENI. Trimming cost V 2 bases and J 3 bases, with 14 bases left between them. The CDR3 covers 15 residues. The CDR3 here is CASSPKEGGFYEQYF. CDR3 DNA: TGTGCCAGCTCACCAAAGGAGGGTGGTTTCTACGAGCAGTACTTC.

The chain has TRBV6-6 and TRBJ1-1; the match to TRBD1 covers 7 bases. Germline CDR1 and CDR2: MNHNY and SVGAGI (reference sequence). The CDR3 is made up of 14 amino acids. J lost 1 base, V lost 5 bases, and 4 bases had no gene match. In DNA form, the CDR3 reads TGTGCCAGCAGTCAGGGGACAGCGAACACTGAAGCTTTCTTT. Protein product: CASSQGTANTEAFF.

In the case of this clone: The junction shows a germline mismatch at one end, possibly a read error. V is TRBV18 and J is TRBJ2-3, with TRBD1 identical over 11 bases. Germline assignment: CDR1 KGHSH and CDR2 LQKENI. The CDR3 extends over 13 amino acids. CDR3 in amino acids: CASSPGTGGHGNF. As DNA, the CDR3 is TGTGCCAGCTCACCCGGGACAGGGGGGCACGGAAATTTT. Using reference TRBV18 and TRBJ2-3 for the parts outside the CDR3, the full variable domain is NAGVMQNPRHLVRRRGQEARLRCSPMKGHSHVYWYRQLPEEGLKFMVYLQKENIIDESGMPKERFSAEFPKEGPSILRIQQVVRGDSAAYFCASSPGTGGHGNFGPGTRLTVL.

DNA for the CDR3: TGCGCCAGCAGCCCGGGGACATCCCAAGGCATGAACACTGAAGCTTTCTTT. The encoded protein is CASSPGTSQGMNTEAFF. The genes are TRBV5-1 and TRBJ1-1; a possible D gene is TRBD1 (6 bases). The CDR3 consists of 17 residues. Trimming cost V 4 bases and J 0 bases, with 19 bases left between them. Germline assignment: CDR1 SGHRS and CDR2 YFSETQ.

The chain links TRBV19 to TRBJ1-1; maybe TRBD1 (5 bases). The V end lost 2 bases, the J end lost 1 base, and 11 bases lay between the germline ends. Germline V gene sequence: CDR1 LNHDA, CDR2 SQIVND (reference sequence). The CDR3 has 15 amino acids. The chain's CDR3 is CASSISGAKNTEAFF. The CDR3 DNA follows: TGTGCCAGTAGTATAAGCGGGGCGAAGAACACTGAAGCTTTCTTT.

V is TRBV28 and J is TRBJ1-6; D uncertain. Germline assignment: CDR1 MDHEN and CDR2 SYDVKM. The CDR3 totals 14 residues. Trimming took 4 bases from V and 6 from J, leaving 10 bases between them. Written as DNA, the CDR3 is TGTGCCAGCAGTTCACAGAGCTCTAATTCACCCCTCCACTTT. It codes for CASSSQSSNSPLHF.

The CDR3 sequence: CASSSAPGQGGNYEQYF. The CDR3 region has the DNA TGTGCCAGCTCATCCGCTCCGGGGCAGGGGGGAAACTACGAGCAGTACTTC. The chain links TRBV18 to TRBJ2-7; possible D gene TRBD1, 7 bases. Trimming left V 5 bases short and J 3 bases short, with 23 bases between. CDR1 is KGHSH, CDR2 LQKENI, per germline. The CDR3 runs to 17 residues. Supplemented by reference TRBV18 and TRBJ2-7, the full variable domain reads NAGVMQNPRHLVRRRGQEARLRCSPMKGHSHVYWYRQLPEEGLKFMVYLQKENIIDESGMPKERFSAEFPKEGPSILRIQQVVRGDSAAYFCASSSAPGQGGNYEQYFGPGTRLTVT.

This chain joins TRBV11-3 and TRBJ1-1; D unresolved. Trimming stripped 4 bases from V and 0 bases from J, with 21 bases between. CDR3 length: 18 residues. CDR1 and CDR2 from the germline V gene are SGHNT and YENEEA. The DNA for the CDR3 is TGTGCCAGCAGCTCGCCCAGAATCGCGGACTTCTTGAACACTGAAGCTTTCTTT. Translating gives CASSSPRIADFLNTEAFF.

The rearrangement joins TRBV28 to TRBJ1-5, with D possibly matching TRBD1 (6 bases). The CDR3 is 16 amino acids. V shed 6 bases and J shed 0 bases, with 15 bases lying between them. Germline assignment: CDR1 MDHEN and CDR2 SYDVKM. CDR3 in DNA: TGTGCCAGCAGGGAACCAGGGACACCTAGCAATCAGCCCCAGCATTTT. Its protein product is CASREPGTPSNQPQHF. Looking up the rest from reference TRBV28 and TRBJ1-5 gives the full variable domain: DVKVTQSSRYLVKRTGEKVFLECVQDMDHENMFWYRQDPGLGLRLIYFSYDVKMKEKGDIPEGYSVSREKKERFSLILESASTNQTSMYLCASREPGTPSNQPQHFGDGTRLSIL.

In regard to this clone: Other DNA sequences within the sample encode an identical CDR3. The chain employs TRBV7-2 and TRBJ2-5; 7 nucleotides match TRBD2. CDR3 size: 14 residues. The trim removed 5 bases at V and 4 bases at J, leaving 7 bases unmatched. Germline-derived CDR1 and CDR2 are SGHTA and FQGNSA. DNA of the CDR3: TGTGCCAGCAGCCTGCGGGGAGGGTTAGAGACCCAGTACTTC. It codes for CASSLRGGLETQYF.

The chain combines TRBV19 with TRBJ1-3, with D possibly being TRBD1 (6 bases). This CDR3 has 14 residues. The germline V and J ends were trimmed by 5 bases and 0 bases, with 8 bases remaining between them. Germline V lookup: CDR1 LNHDA, CDR2 SQIVND (reference sequence). The CDR3 sequence: CASSLGASGNTIYF. CDR3 coding DNA: TGTGCCAGTAGTCTGGGGGCCTCTGGAAACACCATATATTTT.

The chain recombines TRBV19 with TRBJ2-7; a weak D match, TRBD1 (6 bases). V was shortened by 4 bases and J by 6 bases, with 16 bases between the two germline ends. Per the germline V gene, CDR1 is LNHDA and CDR2 is SQIVND (reference sequence). The CDR3 runs 14 residues. CDR3 sequence (DNA): TGTGCCAGTAGTAGGTCTGGCTCCAGGGGCGAGCAGTACTTC. The encoded protein is CASSRSGSRGEQYF.

The rearrangement links TRBV14 to TRBJ2-1; 8 positions match TRBD2. This CDR3 spans 15 amino acids. With V trimmed by 2 bases and J by 8 bases, 8 bases remained unmatched. Looked up from germline, CDR1 is SGHDN and CDR2 is FVKESK. The CDR3 coding sequence is TGTGCCAGCAGCCAAAGCGGACTAGCTACCGATGAGCAGTTCTTC. Amino acids: CASSQSGLATDEQFF.

The genes are TRBV19 and TRBJ1-2; D perhaps matches TRBD1 (5 bases). This CDR3 has 15 residues. The V end lost 3 bases, the J end lost 3 bases, and 14 bases lay between the germline ends. Germline V CDR1 and CDR2: LNHDA, SQIVND (reference sequence). CDR3 DNA: TGTGCCAGTAGTATTACTAATGGGGCAGACTATGGCTACACCTTC. This translates into CASSITNGADYGYTF.

The V gene is TRBV29-1, the J gene TRBJ1-5, with 10 bases fitting TRBD1. Germline V CDR1 and CDR2: SQVTM, ANQGSEA. The CDR3 consists of 14 residues. After removal of 7 bases from V and 5 bases from J, the junction contained 8 bases not matched to a gene. The CDR3 here is CSAVTGGGDQPQHF. CDR3 sequence (DNA): TGCAGCGCCGTGACAGGGGGCGGGGATCAGCCCCAGCATTTT.